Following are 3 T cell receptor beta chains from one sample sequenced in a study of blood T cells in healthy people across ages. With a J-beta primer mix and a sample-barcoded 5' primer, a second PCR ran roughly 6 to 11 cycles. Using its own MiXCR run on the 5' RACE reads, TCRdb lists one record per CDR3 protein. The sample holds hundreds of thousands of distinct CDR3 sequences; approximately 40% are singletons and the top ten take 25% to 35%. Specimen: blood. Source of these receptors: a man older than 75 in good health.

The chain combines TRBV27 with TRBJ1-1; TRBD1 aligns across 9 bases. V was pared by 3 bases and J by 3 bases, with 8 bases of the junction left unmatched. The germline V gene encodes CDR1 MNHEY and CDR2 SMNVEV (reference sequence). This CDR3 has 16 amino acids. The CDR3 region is CASSLLPGQGDTEAFF. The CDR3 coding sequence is TGTGCCAGCAGTTTGCTACCGGGACAGGGCGACACTGAAGCTTTCTTT.

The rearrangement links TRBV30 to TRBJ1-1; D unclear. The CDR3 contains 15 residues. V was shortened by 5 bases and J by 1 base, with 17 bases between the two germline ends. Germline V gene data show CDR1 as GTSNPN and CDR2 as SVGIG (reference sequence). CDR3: CAWAPLITGNTEAFF. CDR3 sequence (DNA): TGTGCCTGGGCCCCCCTTATAACGGGGAACACTGAAGCTTTCTTT. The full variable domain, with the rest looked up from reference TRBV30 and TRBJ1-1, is SQTIHQWPATLVQPVGSPLSLECTVEGTSNPNLYWYRQAAGRGLQLLFYSVGIGQISSEVPQNLSASRPQDRQFILSSKKLLLSDSGFYLCAWAPLITGNTEAFFGQGTRLTVV.

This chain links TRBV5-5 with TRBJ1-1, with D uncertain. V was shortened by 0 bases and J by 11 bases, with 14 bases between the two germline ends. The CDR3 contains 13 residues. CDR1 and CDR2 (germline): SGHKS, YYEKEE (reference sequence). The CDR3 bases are TGTGCCAGCAGCTTGGTCCCTAACAGTGGGGCTTTCTTT. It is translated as CASSLVPNSGAFF. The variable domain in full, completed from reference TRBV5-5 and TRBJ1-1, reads DAGVTQSPTHLIKTRGQQVTLRCSPISGHKSVSWYQQVLGQGPQFIFQYYEKEERGRGNFPDRFSARQFPNYSSELNVNALLLGDSALYLCASSLVPNSGAFFGQGTRLTVV.